These 13 T cell receptor beta chains came from one sample sequenced in a study of T cell clones after liver transplantation (dated by TCRdb to the late 2010s). Libraries were made using the immunoSEQ multiplex PCR assay. The table comes from immuneACCESS by way of TCRdb, which keeps in-frame sequences with V and J called. Part of the clones is missing from these tables; in studies checked, under half for an unresolved V gene and the rest for unknown reasons. The sample contains tens of thousands of clones, nearly 85% of them found a single time. In total, the top ten clones hold under 0.6% of the sample. Sequenced here: CD4+ T cells from blood, sampled approximately 3.5 years after liver transplant. The receptors derive from a human patient who received a liver transplant. Some T cells seen after a transplant may have their origin in the graft donor.

J is TRBJ2-2 and V is TRBV5-4; D may match TRBD1 or TRBD2 (5 bases each). V lost 7 bases to trimming and J lost 2 bases, with 15 bases between them. The germline gives CDR1 SGHNT, CDR2 YYREEE (reference sequence). The CDR3 extends over 15 amino acids. CDR3 protein: CASSGWDRNTGELFF. Written as DNA, the CDR3 is TGTGCCAGCTCCGGGTGGGACCGTAACACCGGGGAGCTGTTTTTT.

The DNA of the CDR3 is TGTGCCAGCAGTGTTTCAACAGGAGAGACCCAGTACTTC. Translating it yields CASSVSTGETQYF. V gene TRBV2 combines with J gene TRBJ2-5; TRBD1 is a possible D gene (5 bases). Germline values: CDR1 SNHLY, CDR2 FYNNEI. V dropped 4 bases and J dropped 4 bases, with 10 bases sitting between them. The CDR3 is 13 residues long.

This chain connects TRBV4-3 to TRBJ1-3; D uncertain. Germline CDR1 is LGHNA and CDR2 is YSLEER. The CDR3 is made up of 17 amino acids. Trimming removed 1 base at V and 4 bases at J, with 17 bases between. In DNA, the CDR3 is TGCGCCAGCAGCCAAGGGCCCGTCATTGCGGGGGGAAACACCATATATTTT. It translates to CASSQGPVIAGGNTIYF.

The chain employs TRBV28 and TRBJ2-6, with 8 nucleotides matching TRBD1. This CDR3 contains 17 residues. The germline CDR1 and CDR2 sequences are MDHEN and SYDVKM. Trimming removed 7 bases from V and 0 bases from J; junction bases left unmatched: 8. The CDR3 sequence is CASTVTGATSGANVLTF. The CDR3 region has the DNA TGTGCCAGCACCGTGACAGGGGCCACCTCTGGGGCCAACGTCCTGACTTTC.

DNA for the CDR3: TGTGCCAGCAGAAGAGCGGGAGGGCCGGGAGAGACCCAGTACTTC. It specifies CASRRAGGPGETQYF. V is TRBV2 and J is TRBJ2-5, with 10 bases matching TRBD2. This CDR3 has 15 residues. The V segment lost 6 bases and the J segment 4 bases; nucleotides outside the gene matches: 8. Germline V lookup: CDR1 SNHLY, CDR2 FYNNEI.

V usage is TRBV5-1 and J usage is TRBJ2-5, with no clear D. Germline V gene data show CDR1 as SGHRS and CDR2 as YFSETQ. The CDR3 has 15 residues. V gave up 0 bases and J gave up 4 bases, with 13 bases separating them. The CDR3 nucleotides are TGCGCCAGCAGCTTGGGGCCTTCGGGTTTAGAGACCCAGTACTTC. Residues: CASSLGPSGLETQYF.

The chain combines TRBV4-1 with TRBJ2-7; 7 bases match TRBD2. The CDR3 covers 16 residues. Germline assignment: CDR1 MGHRA and CDR2 YSYEKL. Trimming removed 0 bases from V and 2 bases from J; junction bases left unmatched: 7. CDR3 region: CASSQDAGRFPYEQYF. CDR3 nucleotides: TGCGCCAGCAGCCAAGACGCCGGGAGGTTCCCCTACGAGCAGTACTTC.

The V call is TRBV11-2, the J call TRBJ2-2; D is possibly TRBD1 or TRBD2 (5 bases each). CDR1 and CDR2 (germline): SGHAT, FQNNGV. The V gene lost 4 bases and the J gene lost 1 base, with 7 bases spanning the gap. This CDR3 has 14 residues. This CDR3 reads CASSSGRNTGELFF. The DNA for the CDR3 is TGTGCCAGCAGCTCGGGACGGAACACCGGGGAGCTGTTTTTT. The full variable domain, in which reference TRBV11-2 and TRBJ2-2 provide the parts outside the CDR3, is EAGVAQSPRYKIIEKRQSVAFWCNPISGHATLYWYQQILGQGPKLLIQFQNNGVVDDSQLPKDRFSAERLKGVDSTLKIQPAKLEDSAVYLCASSSGRNTGELFFGEGSRLTVL.

The rearrangement links TRBV27 to TRBJ2-7; a weak D match, TRBD1 (6 bases). The CDR3 consists of 15 residues. Trimming pared 8 bases from V and 0 bases from J, leaving 17 bases between. Germline-derived CDR1 and CDR2 are MNHEY and SMNVEV (reference sequence). CDR3 sequence reads: CASGSHTGSSYEQYF. The CDR3, as DNA: TGTGCCAGCGGATCTCACACAGGGAGCTCCTACGAGCAGTACTTC.

The chain recombines TRBV10-3 with TRBJ2-1; D is unresolved. The germline CDR1 and CDR2 sequences are ENHRY and SYGVKD. This CDR3 contains 15 residues. Trimming shortened V by 6 bases and J by 0 bases, and 12 bases separated the two germline ends. The CDR3 DNA reads as TGTGCCATCAGAAGCTATACCAGCTCCTACAATGAGCAGTTCTTC. It encodes CAIRSYTSSYNEQFF.

The V and J genes are TRBV14 and TRBJ2-5; the match to TRBD2 covers 10 bases. The V gene's germline CDR1 is SGHDN and CDR2 FVKESK. V shed 4 bases and J 3 bases; nucleotides not matched to a gene: 5. The CDR3 consists of 15 residues. The CDR3 nucleotides read TGTGCCAGCAGCCTGCTCCTAGCGGGAGAAGAGACCCAGTACTTC. This codes for CASSLLLAGEETQYF.

This rearrangement joins TRBV5-4 to TRBJ2-1; maybe TRBD2 (6 bases). V was pared by 4 bases and J by 0 bases, with 11 bases between. The CDR3 extends over 15 amino acids. From germline, CDR1 is SGHNT and CDR2 YYREEE (reference sequence). The DNA of the CDR3 is TGTGCCAGCAGCCTGGGGCGGGACTCCTACAATGAGCAGTTCTTC. Protein: CASSLGRDSYNEQFF.

The chain uses TRBV21-1 and TRBJ1-5. TRBV21-1 constitutes a pseudogene. This CDR3 contains 15 residues. CDR3: CASPSLKGGERAQHF. CDR3 nucleotide sequence: TGTGCCAGCCCCAGTCTCAAGGGGGGGGAGAGGGCCCAGCATTTT.